The clone carrying this TCR beta chain came up a few times. Antigen specificity is unknown. TCRdb ran MiXCR on the 5' RACE reads and lists one entry per CDR3 protein. The profile shows under 40,000 distinct CDR3 sequences, about 6% of them singletons. This entry comes from a study of T-cell memory formation after mild COVID-19. Overall study findings and caveats: Among clones contracting day 15 to 85, CD4/CD8 was balanced, whereas later expanders leaned CD4+.

CDR3 length equals 15 residues. CDR1 LGHDT and CDR2 YNNKEL come from the germline V gene (reference sequence). V shed 5 bases and J 4 bases; nucleotides not matched to a gene: 8. This clonotype was obtained from an adult who had mild COVID-19 (a few samples of this study predate the infection). Cell type and time point are not known. The sample was PBMCs or a T cell subset sorted from them (not recorded which). The chain combines TRBV3-1 with TRBJ2-3; TRBD2 matches at 8 bases. CDR3 amino acids: CASSSRGGLPDTQYF. The CDR3 DNA follows: TGTGCCAGCAGCTCACGGGGGGGCCTCCCAGATACGCAGTATTTT.